A single sample gave rise to the 13 T cell receptor beta chains below, sequenced in a study of neurological immune-mediated disorders. TCRdb processed the 5' RACE reads anew with MiXCR; each CDR3 protein has one entry. The table has 20,000 to 25,000 distinct CDR3 sequences, less than 8% seen once. The sample was CD8+ T cells from blood. The receptors stem from a man aged 18 to 29 in good health.

This clonotype was detected ten times or more. The chain couples TRBV29-1 to TRBJ2-7; 7 bases line up with TRBD1. The germline CDR1 and CDR2 sequences are SQVTM and ANQGSEA. After removal of 6 bases from V and 6 bases from J, the junction contained 8 bases not matched to a gene. This CDR3 comprises 12 residues. The CDR3: CSVGTEIGEQYF. The CDR3 nucleotides read TGCAGCGTCGGGACAGAAATCGGCGAGCAGTACTTC.

This clonotype was recorded at least ten times. This chain links TRBV27 with TRBJ1-2, with D unresolved. Germline loops: CDR1 MNHEY, CDR2 SMNVEV (reference sequence). Trimming took 0 bases from V and 6 from J, leaving 14 bases between them. The CDR3 is 15 residues long. CDR3 DNA sequence: TGTGCCAGCAGTTTATCCCCAGCAGCGGGGAATGGCTACACCTTC. Translating it yields CASSLSPAAGNGYTF.

This clonotype was seen ten or more times. The chain couples TRBV19 to TRBJ1-1; D is perhaps TRBD1 (6 bases). V lost 6 bases and J 0 bases, leaving 11 bases between the germline ends. The CDR3 extends over 14 amino acids. Germline V gene data show CDR1 as LNHDA and CDR2 as SQIVND (reference sequence). The CDR3 DNA reads as TGTGCCAGTAGCCTTACAGGGATGAACACTGAAGCTTTCTTT. It codes for CASSLTGMNTEAFF.

This clonotype showed up many times. The chain employs TRBV20-1 and TRBJ2-1, with 8 bases matching TRBD2. Germline trimming cut 5 bases from V and 6 bases from J; bases unmatched to any gene: 3. Germline CDR1 reads DFQATT; CDR2 reads SNEGSKA (reference sequence). The CDR3 loop spans 12 amino acids. The CDR3 nucleotides are TGCAGTGCTGGGACTAGTCTCAATGAGCAGTTCTTC. It yields the protein CSAGTSLNEQFF.

There are many counts of this clonotype. This chain joins TRBV20-1 and TRBJ2-1; possibly TRBD2 for D (6 bases). V was pared by 4 bases and J by 4 bases, with 11 bases between. This CDR3 contains 13 residues. The germline V gene encodes CDR1 DFQATT and CDR2 SNEGSKA (reference sequence). CDR3 DNA sequence: TGCAGTGCTAAGGGAGGATTTTACAATGAGCAGTTCTTC. Amino acids: CSAKGGFYNEQFF.

Many counts were recorded for this clonotype. This chain joins TRBV5-6 and TRBJ1-1; D is undetermined. The CDR3 consists of 13 residues. CDR1 and CDR2 from the germline V gene are SGHDT and YYEEEE. The V and J ends lost 0 bases and 8 bases respectively, with 11 bases between them. The CDR3 region is CASSLGTGLEAFF. CDR3 sequence (DNA): TGTGCCAGCAGCTTGGGGACCGGATTGGAAGCTTTCTTT.

This clonotype showed up many times. V usage is TRBV7-6 and J usage is TRBJ2-3; no definite D call. Trimming took off 5 bases at V and 1 base at J, with 13 bases between the two ends. CDR3 size: 15 residues. The V gene's germline CDR1 is SGHVS and CDR2 FNYEAQ. CDR3 DNA: TGTGCCAGCAGCCCCGATAACATTCGCACAGATACGCAGTATTTT. Translating gives CASSPDNIRTDTQYF.

This clonotype was counted many times. V usage is TRBV12-3 or TRBV12-4 and J usage is TRBJ2-1; possibly TRBD2 for D (6 bases). The V gene lost 1 base and the J gene lost 0 bases, with 19 bases spanning the gap. The CDR3 extends over 19 amino acids. CDR3 in amino acids: CASSLEGGSVGFSYNEQFF. CDR3 bases: TGTGCCAGCAGTTTAGAGGGAGGCTCGGTCGGGTTCTCCTACAATGAGCAGTTCTTC.

This clonotype was seen more than once but under ten times. Just one base apart from a much larger clone, this may be a read error. CDR3 nucleotides: TGTGCCAACAGTTACCGTTTGCACACCGGGGAGCTGTTTTTT. Translating gives CANSYRLHTGELFF. This chain uses TRBV6-5 with TRBJ2-2; unclear D gene. Germline values: CDR1 MNHEY, CDR2 SVGAGI. The CDR3 consists of 14 residues.

This clonotype was found a few times. This sequence joins TRBV4-1 and TRBJ2-5, with a possible D match to TRBD2 (7 bases). The CDR3 length is 15 residues. The ends were cut back, 3 bases at V and 4 bases at J, with 15 bases in the middle. Germline lookup yields CDR1 MGHRA and CDR2 YSYEKL. The CDR3 sequence is CASSQSRGAGETQYF. CDR3 nucleotide sequence: TGCGCCAGCAGCCAGAGTCGGGGGGCAGGAGAGACCCAGTACTTC.

This clonotype was counted ten times or more. V and J are TRBV14 and TRBJ2-1; unclear D gene. Trimming left V 1 base short and J 6 bases short, with 10 bases between. Germline-derived CDR1 and CDR2 are SGHDN and FVKESK. This CDR3 is built from 14 residues. Here the CDR3 reads CASSQGQIGNEQFF. CDR3 DNA sequence: TGTGCCAGCAGCCAAGGGCAAATAGGCAATGAGCAGTTCTTC.

V and J are TRBV10-2 and TRBJ1-2; 8 nucleotides line up with TRBD1. The V gene end was trimmed by 8 bases and the J gene end by 7 bases; junction bases not matched to a gene: 9. Germline V gene sequence: CDR1 WSHSY, CDR2 SAAADI. The CDR3 runs 13 residues. The CDR3 loop reads CASSLTGAGGYTF. The CDR3 DNA reads as TGCGCCAGCTCTCTGACAGGGGCGGGTGGCTACACCTTC.

This clonotype was detected ten times or more. The chain recombines TRBV6-4 with TRBJ2-3; D is unclear. Trimming pared 2 bases from V and 2 bases from J, leaving 8 bases between. The CDR3 loop spans 14 amino acids. The germline CDR1 and CDR2 sequences are MRHNA and SNTAGT. In DNA, the CDR3 is TGTGCCAGCAGTGACGGGCAGGACACAGATACGCAGTATTTT. This codes for CASSDGQDTDTQYF.